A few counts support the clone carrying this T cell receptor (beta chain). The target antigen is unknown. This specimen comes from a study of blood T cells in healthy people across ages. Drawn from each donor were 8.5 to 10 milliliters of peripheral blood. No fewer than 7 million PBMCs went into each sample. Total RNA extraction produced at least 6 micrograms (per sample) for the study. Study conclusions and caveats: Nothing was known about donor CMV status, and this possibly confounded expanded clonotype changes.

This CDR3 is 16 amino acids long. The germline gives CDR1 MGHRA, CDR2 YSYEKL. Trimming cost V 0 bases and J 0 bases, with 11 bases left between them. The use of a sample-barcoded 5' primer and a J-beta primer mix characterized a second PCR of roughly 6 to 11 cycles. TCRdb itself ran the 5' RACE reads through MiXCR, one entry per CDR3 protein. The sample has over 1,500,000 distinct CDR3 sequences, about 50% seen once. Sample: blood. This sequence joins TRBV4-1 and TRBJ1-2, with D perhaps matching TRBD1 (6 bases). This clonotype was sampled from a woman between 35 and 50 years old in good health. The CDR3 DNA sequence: TGCGCCAGCAGCCAAGAAGGGCAGGGGACTAACTATGGCTACACCTTC. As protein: CASSQEGQGTNYGYTF.